These T cell receptor beta chains were read from a single sample in a study of control samples from healthy donors and cancer patients. This table comes from immunoSEQ multiplex PCR, and its TCRdb copy is limited to in-frame clones, with some not included. The data show 150,000 to 200,000 clones, 90% to 95% seen once. The sequenced sample was blood. The receptors originated from a woman aged 60-70 years in good health. The CDR3 runs from the conserved cysteine through the conserved F or W. A D gene is named only where the DNA matches it firmly. Clone sizes are given selectively: once, few, many, or a class where the clone is expanded.

TRBV5-1	15	NA	NA	TRBJ1-4	TGCGCCAGCAGCTTTAGTCTGGCAGGGAATGAAAAACTGTTTTTT	CASSFSLAGNEKLFF
TRBV4-1	17	few	NA	TRBJ1-6	TGCGCCAGCAGCCAAGGCCCCCCGAGGGCTTGGAATTCACCCCTCCACTTT	CASSQGPPRAWNSPLHF
TRBV2	15	once	NA	TRBJ2-1	TGTGCCAGCACCTCGGACGGGACACCCTCTAATGAGCAGTTCTTC	CASTSDGTPSNEQFF
TRBV19	13	once	NA	TRBJ2-2	TGTGCCAGTGGGGAAGTGGGTTTCGGGGAGCTGTTTTTT	CASGEVGFGELFF
TRBV6-6	12	NA	NA	TRBJ2-3	TGTGCCAGCAGTACTGATGAAGATACGCAGTATTTT	CASSTDEDTQYF
TRBV4-1	17	NA	TRBD1	TRBJ2-7	TGCGCCAGCAGCCAAGGGGACAGGGTTTTGGGCTCCTACGAGCAGTACTTC	CASSQGDRVLGSYEQYF
TRBV19	10	NA	NA	TRBJ2-7	TGTGCCAGTAGGGGGGGAGAGCAGTACTTC	CASRGGEQYF
TRBV5-1	14	NA	NA	TRBJ1-4	TGCGCCAGCACCCCGGGCGGAACTAATGAAAAACTGTTTTTT	CASTPGGTNEKLFF
TRBV27	16	NA	TRBD1	TRBJ2-6	TGTGCCAGCAGCCTAGGACAGGGGGCTGGGGCCAACGTCCTGACTTTC	CASSLGQGAGANVLTF
TRBV5-1	15	NA	NA	TRBJ1-4	TGCGCCAGCAGCCCCGGGGGGTCGACTAATGAAAAACTGTTTTTT	CASSPGGSTNEKLFF
TRBV7-8	15	NA	TRBD1	TRBJ1-6	TGTGCCAGCAGCTTCAGGACAGGGGTTAATTCACCCCTCCACTTT	CASSFRTGVNSPLHF
TRBV20-1	14	once	NA	TRBJ2-4	TGCAGTGCTAGTTTTAGAGCGGCCAAAAACATTCAGTACTTC	CSASFRAAKNIQYF
TRBV11-3	12	NA	NA	TRBJ2-3	TGTGCCAGCAGCTTAGGCAGAGATACGCAGTATTTT	CASSLGRDTQYF
TRBV19	15	NA	TRBD2	TRBJ2-5	TGTGCCAGTAGTGCAGGGACTAGGGGGAAGAAGACCCAGTACTTC	CASSAGTRGKKTQYF
TRBV3-1/TRBV3-2	16	NA	TRBD2	TRBJ2-7	TGTGCCAGCAGCCAAGATAGCGGGGGCAGCTCCTACGAGCAGTACTTC	CASSQDSGGSSYEQYF
TRBV7-9	13	once	TRBD1	TRBJ1-5	TGTGCCAGCAGCCAGGGGGGCAATCAGCCCCAGCATTTT	CASSQGGNQPQHF
TRBV5-1	14	once	NA	TRBJ2-1	TGCGCCAGCAGCACTATGCTCAGGGACAATGAGCAGTTCTTC	CASSTMLRDNEQFF
TRBV19	15	NA	NA	TRBJ1-2	TGTGCCAGTAGTATAGATTACCGGCCGCACTATGGCTACACCTTC	CASSIDYRPHYGYTF
TRBV4-1	16	NA	TRBD1	TRBJ1-2	TGCGCCAGCAGCTACAGGACAGGCGAAGCTAACTATGGCTACACCTTC	CASSYRTGEANYGYTF